These 23 T cell receptor beta chains share one sample of origin, sequenced in a study of blood T cell repertoires in COVID-19. The assay was immunoSEQ multiplex PCR, and TCRdb's table has in-frame clones only and misses some. The data hold under 40,000 clones, with 80% observed a single time. The material sequenced was peripheral blood. The receptors stem from a woman in her 70s with acute or convalescent COVID-19.

This clone was observed a handful of times. The chain links TRBV7-2 to TRBJ2-2; TRBD2 matches at 7 bases. Germline CDR1 SGHTA, CDR2 FQGNSA. The V segment lost 0 bases and the J segment 2 bases; nucleotides outside the gene matches: 6. The CDR3 has 17 residues. For the CDR3, the DNA is TGTGCCAGCAGCTTAGCCCCCCCGGGGGGAAACACCGGGGAGCTGTTTTTT. Its protein product is CASSLAPPGGNTGELFF.

The V and J genes are TRBV7-2 and TRBJ2-5; 7 nucleotides align to TRBD2. The CDR3 consists of 13 residues. Germline values: CDR1 SGHTA, CDR2 FQGNSA. After removal of 5 bases from V and 4 bases from J, the junction contained 4 bases not matched to a gene. CDR3 DNA sequence: TGTGCCAGCAGCCAACTAGCGTTAGAGACCCAGTACTTC. Translating it yields CASSQLALETQYF. The variable domain in full, completed from reference TRBV7-2 and TRBJ2-5, reads GAGVSQSPSNKVTEKGKDVELRCDPISGHTALYWYRQSLGQGLEFLIYFQGNSAPDKSGLPSDRFSAERTGGSVSTLTIQRTQQEDSAVYLCASSQLALETQYFGPGTRLLVL.

This clone was recorded once. The genes are TRBV5-6 and TRBJ2-5; 8 nucleotides agree with TRBD1. The CDR3 has 17 amino acids. J lost 5 bases, V lost 4 bases, and 16 bases had no gene match. In germline, CDR1 is SGHDT, CDR2 YYEEEE. The CDR3 here is CASSLIQGAKKWETQYF. DNA of the CDR3: TGTGCCAGCAGCCTGATTCAGGGGGCGAAAAAGTGGGAGACCCAGTACTTC.

The chain uses TRBV18 and TRBJ2-7; 10 bases map to TRBD2. The CDR3 totals 15 residues. Germline loops: CDR1 KGHSH, CDR2 LQKENI. Trimming cost V 4 bases and J 4 bases; bases outside gene matches: 7. The CDR3 region is CASSHSAGGPYEQYF. CDR3 in DNA: TGTGCCAGCTCACACTCAGCGGGGGGGCCTTACGAGCAGTACTTC.

The CDR3 region is CASSFWGAGELFF. CDR3 sequence (DNA): TGTGCCAGCAGTTTCTGGGGGGCCGGGGAGCTGTTTTTT. The chain has TRBV12-3 or TRBV12-4 and TRBJ2-2, with TRBD2 as a possible D gene (6 bases). This CDR3 has 13 residues. The ends were cut back, 3 bases at V and 6 bases at J, with 8 bases in the middle.

The chain recombines TRBV5-6 with TRBJ1-1; unclear D gene. Germline CDR1 reads SGHDT; CDR2 reads YYEEEE. This CDR3 is 13 amino acids long. The ends were cut back, 5 bases at V and 0 bases at J, with 8 bases in the middle. As DNA, the CDR3 is TGTGCCAGCAGGATCAACTTGAACACTGAAGCTTTCTTT. Residues: CASRINLNTEAFF.

The chain couples TRBV19 to TRBJ2-6, with a possible D match to TRBD2 (6 bases). This CDR3 is 16 amino acids long. Germline V gene lookup returns CDR1 LNHDA and CDR2 SQIVND (reference sequence). V lost 0 bases and J lost 4, with 10 bases in between. CDR3 nucleotides: TGTGCCAGTAGTATAGATGGAGGGGTCGGGGCCAACGTCCTGACTTTC. It specifies CASSIDGGVGANVLTF.

The rearrangement joins TRBV4-1 to TRBJ2-1, with TRBD2 matching over 11 bases. The germline gives CDR1 MGHRA, CDR2 YSYEKL. This CDR3 spans 16 amino acids. V shed 5 bases, J shed 0 bases, and the junction held 3 bases outside the gene matches. DNA of the CDR3: TGCGCCAGCAGCACACTAGCGGGAGTCTCCTACAATGAGCAGTTCTTC. Translation gives CASSTLAGVSYNEQFF.

The chain's CDR3 is CASSSDRGLTDTQYF. CDR3 sequence (DNA): TGTGCCAGCAGCTCGGACAGGGGGCTTACAGATACGCAGTATTTT. V gene TRBV7-8 combines with J gene TRBJ2-3; the match to TRBD1 covers 11 bases. Trimming took 4 bases from V and 3 from J; bases not matched to a gene: 3. The CDR3 sequence is 15 residues long. CDR1 is SGHVS, CDR2 FQNEAQ, per germline.

The chain combines TRBV29-1 with TRBJ1-2, with TRBD1 matching over 9 bases. Germline CDR1 and CDR2: SQVTM and ANQGSEA. The CDR3 consists of 15 residues. With 6 bases clipped from V and 7 bases from J, the junction kept 15 bases outside the gene matches. As DNA, the CDR3 is TGCAGCGTGGGGGAAGGGACAGGGTTATCTGCTGGCTACACCTTC. Encoded protein: CSVGEGTGLSAGYTF.

The chain uses TRBV5-1 and TRBJ2-7; 7 bases align to TRBD2. V lost 5 bases to trimming and J lost 0 bases; unmatched junction nucleotides: 8. CDR3 length: 15 amino acids. Germline CDR1 reads SGHRS; CDR2 reads YFSETQ. CDR3 in amino acids: CASRLGGLGSYEQYF. In DNA, the CDR3 is TGCGCCAGCAGACTGGGAGGGTTGGGCTCCTACGAGCAGTACTTC.

The chain is built from TRBV18 and TRBJ1-2, with D possibly TRBD1 on 6 matching bases. This CDR3 has 17 residues. Trimming cost V 6 bases and J 2 bases, with 22 bases left between them. The germline CDR1 and CDR2 sequences are KGHSH and LQKENI. The CDR3 reads CASSPLQGPTNNYGYTF. For the CDR3, the DNA is TGTGCCAGCTCCCCCCTCCAGGGGCCGACGAACAACTATGGCTACACCTTC.

This chain links TRBV12-3 or TRBV12-4 with TRBJ1-5; D remains ambiguous. The CDR3 has 13 residues. Deletions cut 4 bases from V and 6 bases from J, with 10 bases between. The CDR3, as DNA: TGTGCCAGCAGTTATGGAGAGGGTCAGCCCCAGCATTTT. Translated, it gives CASSYGEGQPQHF.

This clone was picked up a small number of times. V and J are TRBV19 and TRBJ2-5; 10 bases are shared with TRBD2. Per germline, CDR1 LNHDA and CDR2 SQIVND (reference sequence). With V trimmed by 5 bases and J by 4 bases, 7 bases remained unmatched. This CDR3 spans 15 amino acids. CDR3 nucleotide sequence: TGTGCCAGTAGTTCGCTAGCGGGAGAGAGAGAGACCCAGTACTTC. This gives the protein CASSSLAGERETQYF.

The chain combines TRBV28 with TRBJ2-7; D perhaps matches TRBD2 (5 bases). The germline CDR1 and CDR2 sequences are MDHEN and SYDVKM. Trimming stripped 6 bases from V and 5 bases from J, with 20 bases between. The CDR3 contains 15 residues. CDR3 in DNA: TGTGCCAGCAGGGGAGTTTTGGGGAGATTCGACGAGCAGTACTTC. Its protein is CASRGVLGRFDEQYF. The complete variable domain, with remaining parts taken from reference TRBV28 and TRBJ2-7, reads DVKVTQSSRYLVKRTGEKVFLECVQDMDHENMFWYRQDPGLGLRLIYFSYDVKMKEKGDIPEGYSVSREKKERFSLILESASTNQTSMYLCASRGVLGRFDEQYFGPGTRLTVT.

The rearrangement joins TRBV7-2 to TRBJ2-1, with 9 bases matching TRBD2. Germline V gives CDR1 SGHTA, CDR2 FQGNSA. This CDR3 region has 15 residues. With V trimmed by 0 bases and J by 10 bases, 7 bases remained unmatched. CDR3 nucleotides: TGTGCCAGCAGCTTAGCGTTAGCGGGAGTGTCCGAGCAGTTCTTC. Translation: CASSLALAGVSEQFF.

This chain connects TRBV11-3 to TRBJ2-2; D unclear. The CDR3 extends over 14 amino acids. The V gene's germline CDR1 is SGHNT and CDR2 YENEEA. Trimming removed 3 bases at V and 0 bases at J, with 5 bases between. CDR3 sequence reads: CASSFSTNTGELFF. Here the CDR3 DNA reads TGTGCCAGCAGCTTTAGCACGAACACCGGGGAGCTGTTTTTT.

Points on this clone: The sample carries other DNA sequences with the same CDR3. J is TRBJ2-7 and V is TRBV27, with 12 bases lining up with TRBD2. This CDR3 is 15 amino acids long. V was clipped by 6 bases and J by 2 bases; unmatched bases: 5. The germline CDR1 and CDR2 sequences are MNHEY and SMNVEV (reference sequence). The CDR3 coding sequence is TGTGCCAGCAGCCATAGGACTAGCGGGACCTACGAGCAGTACTTC. It is translated as CASSHRTSGTYEQYF.

J is TRBJ2-1 and V is TRBV4-1, with TRBD2 identical over 7 bases. V was pared by 0 bases and J by 0 bases, with 2 bases of the junction left unmatched. Germline CDR1 MGHRA, CDR2 YSYEKL. This CDR3 has 16 amino acids. CDR3 sequence (DNA): TGCGCCAGCAGCCAAGATCGCGGGGGCTCCTACAATGAGCAGTTCTTC. This translates into CASSQDRGGSYNEQFF.

This clone was detected once. The J gene is TRBJ2-5, the V gene TRBV27, with a tentative D call TRBD2 (5 bases). The CDR3 length is 13 residues. V shed 2 bases and J shed 6 bases, with 10 bases lying between them. The V gene's germline CDR1 is MNHEY and CDR2 SMNVEV (reference sequence). The CDR3 spells CASSLAREQTQYF. The CDR3 DNA sequence: TGTGCCAGCAGTTTAGCGAGGGAACAGACCCAGTACTTC.

The chain combines TRBV6-5 with TRBJ1-2; possibly TRBD1 for D (6 bases). The CDR3 has 14 residues. Germline-derived CDR1 and CDR2 are MNHEY and SVGAGI. V was trimmed by 4 bases and J by 5 bases, leaving 14 bases between them. CDR3 protein: CASSSLGGGYGYTF. DNA of the CDR3: TGTGCCAGCAGTTCCTTAGGGGGGGGATATGGCTACACCTTC.

The J gene is TRBJ1-1, the V gene TRBV2; D remains unclear. Germline CDR1 and CDR2: SNHLY and FYNNEI. Trimming took 8 bases from V and 1 from J, leaving 14 bases between them. The CDR3 runs 14 residues. The DNA for the CDR3 is TGTGCCAGCTCGGGCAGTGGGAGGAACACTGAAGCTTTCTTT. Protein product: CASSGSGRNTEAFF.

This clone has only a few counts. The rearrangement uses TRBV6-1 and TRBJ1-1; D is undetermined. This CDR3 comprises 13 residues. From germline, CDR1 is MNHNS and CDR2 SASEGT. V lost 3 bases, J lost 4 bases, and 9 bases lay in between. The CDR3: CASSDIPGTEAFF. CDR3 bases: TGTGCCAGCAGTGATATACCGGGCACTGAAGCTTTCTTT.